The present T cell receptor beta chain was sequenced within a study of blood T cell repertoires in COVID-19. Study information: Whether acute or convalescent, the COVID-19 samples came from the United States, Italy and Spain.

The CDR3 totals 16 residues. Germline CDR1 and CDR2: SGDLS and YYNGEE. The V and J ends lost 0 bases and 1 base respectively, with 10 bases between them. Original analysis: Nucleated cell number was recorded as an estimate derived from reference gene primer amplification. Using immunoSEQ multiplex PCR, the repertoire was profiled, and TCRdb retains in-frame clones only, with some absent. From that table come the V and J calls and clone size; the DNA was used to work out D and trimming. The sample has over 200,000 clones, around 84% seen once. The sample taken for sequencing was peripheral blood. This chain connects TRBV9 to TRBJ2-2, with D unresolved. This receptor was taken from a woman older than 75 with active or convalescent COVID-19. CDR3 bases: TGTGCCAGCAGCGTAGCTACGGGTCTGAACACCGGGGAGCTGTTTTTT. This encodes CASSVATGLNTGELFF.